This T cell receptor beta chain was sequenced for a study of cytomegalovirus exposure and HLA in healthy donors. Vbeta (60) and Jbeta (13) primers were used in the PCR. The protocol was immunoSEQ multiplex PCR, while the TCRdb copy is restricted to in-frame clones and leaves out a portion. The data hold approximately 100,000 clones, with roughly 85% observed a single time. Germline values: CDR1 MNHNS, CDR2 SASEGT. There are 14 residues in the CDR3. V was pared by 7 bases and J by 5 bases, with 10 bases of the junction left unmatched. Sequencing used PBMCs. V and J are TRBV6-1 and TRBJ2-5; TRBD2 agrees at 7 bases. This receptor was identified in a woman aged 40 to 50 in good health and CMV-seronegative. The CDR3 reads CASNGGGKDETQYF. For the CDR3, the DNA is TGTGCCAGCAACGGCGGGGGTAAAGATGAGACCCAGTACTTC.